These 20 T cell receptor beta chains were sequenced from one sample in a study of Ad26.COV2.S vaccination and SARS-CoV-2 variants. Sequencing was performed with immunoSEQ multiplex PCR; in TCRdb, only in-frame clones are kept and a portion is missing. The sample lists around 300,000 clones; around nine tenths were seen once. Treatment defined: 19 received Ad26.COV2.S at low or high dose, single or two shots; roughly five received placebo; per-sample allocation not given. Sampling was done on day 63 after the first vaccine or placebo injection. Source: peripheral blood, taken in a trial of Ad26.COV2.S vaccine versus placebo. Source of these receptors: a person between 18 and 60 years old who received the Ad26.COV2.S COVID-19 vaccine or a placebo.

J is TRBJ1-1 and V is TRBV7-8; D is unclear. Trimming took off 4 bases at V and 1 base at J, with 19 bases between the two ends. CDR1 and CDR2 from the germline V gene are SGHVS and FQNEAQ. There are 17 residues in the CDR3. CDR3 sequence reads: CASSYGPRSGRNTEAFF. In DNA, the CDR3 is TGTGCCAGCAGCTACGGTCCTAGGTCGGGAAGGAACACTGAAGCTTTCTTT.

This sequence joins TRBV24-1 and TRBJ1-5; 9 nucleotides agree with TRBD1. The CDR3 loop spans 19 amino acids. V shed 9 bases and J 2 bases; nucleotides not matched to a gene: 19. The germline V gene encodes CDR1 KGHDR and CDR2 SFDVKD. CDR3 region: CATPCPWDRDLTGNQPQHF. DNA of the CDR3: TGTGCCACCCCTTGCCCCTGGGACAGGGATCTGACGGGCAATCAGCCCCAGCATTTT.

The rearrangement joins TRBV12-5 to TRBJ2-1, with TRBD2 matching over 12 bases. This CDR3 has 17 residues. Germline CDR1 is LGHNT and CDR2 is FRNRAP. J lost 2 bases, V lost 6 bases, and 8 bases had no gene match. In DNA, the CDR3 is TGTGCTAGTGGGAACCCTACTAGCGGGGGGACCTACAATGAGCAGTTCTTC. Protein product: CASGNPTSGGTYNEQFF.

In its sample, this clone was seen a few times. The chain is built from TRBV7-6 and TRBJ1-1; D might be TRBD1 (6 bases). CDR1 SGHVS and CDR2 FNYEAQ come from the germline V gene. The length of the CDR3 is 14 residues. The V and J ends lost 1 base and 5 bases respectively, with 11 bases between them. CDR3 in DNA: TGTGCCAGCAGCTTAGAAGCAGGGGATACTGAAGCTTTCTTT. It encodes CASSLEAGDTEAFF.

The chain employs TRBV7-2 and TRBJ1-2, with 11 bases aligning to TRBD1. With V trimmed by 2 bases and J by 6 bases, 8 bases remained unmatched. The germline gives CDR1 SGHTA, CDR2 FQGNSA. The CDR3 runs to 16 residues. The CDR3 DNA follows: TGTGCCAGCAGCTTACCGGACAGGGGGCGTACCGATGGCTACACCTTC. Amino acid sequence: CASSLPDRGRTDGYTF. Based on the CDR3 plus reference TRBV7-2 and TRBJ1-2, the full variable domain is GAGVSQSPSNKVTEKGKDVELRCDPISGHTALYWYRQSLGQGLEFLIYFQGNSAPDKSGLPSDRFSAERTGGSVSTLTIQRTQQEDSAVYLCASSLPDRGRTDGYTFGSGTRLTVV.

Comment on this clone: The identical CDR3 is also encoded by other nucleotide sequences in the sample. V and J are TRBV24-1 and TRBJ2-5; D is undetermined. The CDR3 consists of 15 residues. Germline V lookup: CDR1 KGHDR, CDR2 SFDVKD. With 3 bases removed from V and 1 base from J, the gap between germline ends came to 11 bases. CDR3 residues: CATSDGTEVQETQYF. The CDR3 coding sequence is TGTGCCACCAGTGATGGAACAGAAGTCCAAGAGACCCAGTACTTC.

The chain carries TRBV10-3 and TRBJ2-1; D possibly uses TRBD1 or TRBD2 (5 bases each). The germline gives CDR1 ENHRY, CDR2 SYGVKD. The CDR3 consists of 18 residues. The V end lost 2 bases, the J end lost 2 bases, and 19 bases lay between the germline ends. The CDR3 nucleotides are TGTGCCATCAGTGAGCGGGGTGCCGGGGCGGGCCCCTACAATGAGCAGTTCTTC. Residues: CAISERGAGAGPYNEQFF.

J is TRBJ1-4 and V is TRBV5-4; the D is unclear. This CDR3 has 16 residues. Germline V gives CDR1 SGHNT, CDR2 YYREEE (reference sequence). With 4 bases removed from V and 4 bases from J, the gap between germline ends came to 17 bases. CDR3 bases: TGTGCCAGCAGCCTTAAGGCGGGGAGGATTAATGAAAAACTGTTTTTT. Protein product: CASSLKAGRINEKLFF.

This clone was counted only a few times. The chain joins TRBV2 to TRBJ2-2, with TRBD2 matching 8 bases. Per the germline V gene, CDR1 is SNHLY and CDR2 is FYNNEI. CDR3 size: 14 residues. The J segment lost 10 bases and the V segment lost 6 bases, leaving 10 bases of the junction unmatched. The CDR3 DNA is TGTGCCAGCAGAGTCGCCGGGAGGGCCGAGGAGCTGTTTTTT. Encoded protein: CASRVAGRAEELFF.

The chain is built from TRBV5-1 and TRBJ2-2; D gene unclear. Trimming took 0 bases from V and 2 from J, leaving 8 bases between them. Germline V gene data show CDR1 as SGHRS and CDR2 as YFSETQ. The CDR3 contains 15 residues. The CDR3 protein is CASSLGHLNTGELFF. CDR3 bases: TGCGCCAGCAGCTTGGGACACCTAAACACCGGGGAGCTGTTTTTT.

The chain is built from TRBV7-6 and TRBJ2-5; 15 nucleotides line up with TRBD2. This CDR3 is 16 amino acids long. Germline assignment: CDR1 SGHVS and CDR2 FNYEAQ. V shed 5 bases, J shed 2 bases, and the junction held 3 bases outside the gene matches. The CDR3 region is CASSVGTSGGQETQYF. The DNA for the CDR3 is TGTGCCAGCAGCGTCGGGACTAGCGGGGGGCAAGAGACCCAGTACTTC.

CDR3 region: CASSFSGGATDTQYF. In nucleotides, the CDR3 is TGTGCCAGCAGCTTCAGCGGGGGAGCCACAGATACGCAGTATTTT. J is TRBJ2-3 and V is TRBV9; 8 positions match TRBD2. The CDR3 sequence is 15 residues long. Per germline, CDR1 SGDLS and CDR2 YYNGEE. V trimming: 4 bases; J trimming: 2 bases; junction bases outside the gene matches: 6. Supplemented by reference TRBV9 and TRBJ2-3, the full variable domain reads DSGVTQTPKHLITATGQRVTLRCSPRSGDLSVYWYQQSLDQGLQFLIQYYNGEERAKGNILERFSAQQFPDLHSELNLSSLELGDSALYFCASSFSGGATDTQYFGPGTRLTVL.

The chain's CDR3 is CASSLFFAVDTGELFF. The DNA of the CDR3 is TGTGCCAGCAGCTTATTTTTCGCAGTCGACACCGGGGAGCTGTTTTTT. This chain links TRBV7-2 with TRBJ2-2; unclear D gene. Trimming cost V 2 bases and J 3 bases, with 13 bases left between them. The CDR3 is 16 residues long. The germline V gene encodes CDR1 SGHTA and CDR2 FQGNSA. Based on the CDR3 plus reference TRBV7-2 and TRBJ2-2, the full variable domain is GAGVSQSPSNKVTEKGKDVELRCDPISGHTALYWYRQSLGQGLEFLIYFQGNSAPDKSGLPSDRFSAERTGGSVSTLTIQRTQQEDSAVYLCASSLFFAVDTGELFFGEGSRLTVL.

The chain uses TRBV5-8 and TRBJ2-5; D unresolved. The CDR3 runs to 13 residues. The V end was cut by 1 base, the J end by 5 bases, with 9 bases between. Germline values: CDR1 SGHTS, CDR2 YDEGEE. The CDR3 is CASSLSRSETQYF. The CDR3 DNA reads TGTGCCAGCAGCTTGAGTAGGTCGGAGACCCAGTACTTC.

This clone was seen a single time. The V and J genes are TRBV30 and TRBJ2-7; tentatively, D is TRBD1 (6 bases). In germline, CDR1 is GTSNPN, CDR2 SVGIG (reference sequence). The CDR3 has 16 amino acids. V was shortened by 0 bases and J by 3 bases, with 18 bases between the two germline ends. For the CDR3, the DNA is TGTGCCTGGAGTGTAGTTATCGAGGCAGGGGTCTACGAGCAGTACTTC. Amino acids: CAWSVVIEAGVYEQYF.

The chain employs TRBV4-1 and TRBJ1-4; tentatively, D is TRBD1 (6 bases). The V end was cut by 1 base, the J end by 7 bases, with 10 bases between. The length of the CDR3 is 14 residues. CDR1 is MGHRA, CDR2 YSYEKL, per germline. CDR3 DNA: TGCGCCAGCAGCCAAGTCCCAGGGGTTGAAAAACTGTTTTTT. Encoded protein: CASSQVPGVEKLFF.

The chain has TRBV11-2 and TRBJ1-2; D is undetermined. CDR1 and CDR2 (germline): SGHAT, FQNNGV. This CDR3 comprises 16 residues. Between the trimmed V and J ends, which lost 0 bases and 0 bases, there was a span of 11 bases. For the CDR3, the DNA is TGTGCCAGCAGCTTAGAAATCGGGTATTCTAACTATGGCTACACCTTC. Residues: CASSLEIGYSNYGYTF.

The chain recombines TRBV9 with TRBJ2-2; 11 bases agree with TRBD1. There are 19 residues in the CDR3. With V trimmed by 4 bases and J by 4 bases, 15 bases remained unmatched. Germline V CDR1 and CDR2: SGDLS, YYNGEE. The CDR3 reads CASSLHPNSGTGGTGELFF. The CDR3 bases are TGTGCCAGCAGCCTACACCCAAATTCCGGGACAGGGGGCACCGGGGAGCTGTTTTTT. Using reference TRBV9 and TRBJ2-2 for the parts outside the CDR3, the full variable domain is DSGVTQTPKHLITATGQRVTLRCSPRSGDLSVYWYQQSLDQGLQFLIQYYNGEERAKGNILERFSAQQFPDLHSELNLSSLELGDSALYFCASSLHPNSGTGGTGELFFGEGSRLTVL.

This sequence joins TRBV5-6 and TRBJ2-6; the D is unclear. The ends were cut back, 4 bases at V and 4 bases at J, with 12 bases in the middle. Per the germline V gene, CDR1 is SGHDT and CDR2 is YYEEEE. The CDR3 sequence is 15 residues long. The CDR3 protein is CASSPANTGANVLTF. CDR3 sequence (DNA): TGTGCCAGCAGCCCAGCGAATACCGGGGCCAACGTCCTGACTTTC. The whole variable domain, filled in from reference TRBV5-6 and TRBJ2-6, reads DAGVTQSPTHLIKTRGQQVTLRCSPKSGHDTVSWYQQALGQGPQFIFQYYEEEERQRGNFPDRFSGHQFPNYSSELNVNALLLGDSALYLCASSPANTGANVLTFGAGSRLTVL.

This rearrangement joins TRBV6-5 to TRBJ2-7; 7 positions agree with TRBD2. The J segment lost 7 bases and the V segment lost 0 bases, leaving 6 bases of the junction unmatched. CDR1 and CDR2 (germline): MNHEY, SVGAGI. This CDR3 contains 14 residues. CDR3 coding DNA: TGTGCCAGCAGTTACTCGTCTAGCGGACGGGAGCAGTACTTC. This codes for CASSYSSSGREQYF.